This T cell receptor beta chain originates from a study of shared clonotypes between healthy human individuals. Overall study context: There were three CD4 naive, three CD4 memory, two CD8 naive and one CD8 memory plates per donor. Study observations and caveats: Larger richness was generally estimated for naive than memory subsets. Approximately 5.4% of naive CD4 clonotypes were common to several donors.

Naive CD45RA+ and memory CD45RA-negative subsets were split from CD4+ cells. This clone occurred once. Its cognate antigen is unknown. The J segment lost 7 bases and the V segment lost 3 bases, leaving 8 bases of the junction unmatched. The CDR3 contains 16 residues. Germline V gene lookup returns CDR1 SGHNT and CDR2 YYREEE (reference sequence). TCRdb's copy holds only in-frame clones and misses some; the assay was immunoSEQ multiplex PCR. Of 2,500,000 or so clones listed, less than 95% are singletons. This sequence originates from a man aged 18 to 29 in good health. Some clones in this sample may be carry-over from other donors' samples. Sample: naive CD4+ T cells from PBMCs. Subset indicated: CD45RA+ positively selected. J is TRBJ2-1 and V is TRBV5-4, with 12 bases matching TRBD2. DNA of the CDR3: TGTGCCAGCAGCTCGCGAACTAGCGGGAGGCGAAATGAGCAGTTCTTC. It is translated as CASSSRTSGRRNEQFF. The variable domain in full, with the rest retrieved from reference TRBV5-4 and TRBJ2-1, is ETGVTQSPTHLIKTRGQQVTLRCSSQSGHNTVSWYQQALGQGPQFIFQYYREEENGRGNFPPRFSGLQFPNYSSELNVNALELDDSALYLCASSSRTSGRRNEQFFGPGTRLTVL.